These 9 T cell receptor beta chains originate from one sample sequenced in a study of regulatory T cells in long-lasting Graves disease. Time point denoted: newly diagnosed GD, antithyroid drugs for less than 3 months. RNA extracted from PBMCs served as the sequencing template. TCR beta libraries were built with iRepertoire HTBI primers and Arm-PCR of CDR3 regions. TCRdb re-called the multiplex PCR reads through MiXCR, storing one row per CDR3 protein. The table shows hundreds of thousands of distinct CDR3 sequences, with around 13% occurring only once. The sample was also linked to a second study, of T cells in Graves' hyperthyroidism and ophthalmopathy.

This sample comprised peripheral blood mononuclear cells (PBMCs), obtained at new diagnosis, from a patient treated with antithyroid drugs. The receptors were gathered from a woman in her twenties or thirties with Graves disease.

This clonotype has a handful of counts. The chain links TRBV7-9 to TRBJ1-1; tentative D call: TRBD1 (5 bases). Germline values: CDR1 SEHNR, CDR2 FQNEAQ (reference sequence). CDR3 size: 16 residues. Trimming stripped 10 bases from V and 1 base from J, with 22 bases between. CDR3 sequence reads: CATQPATGTRNTEAFF. In DNA, the CDR3 is TGTGCCACACAACCGGCGACCGGGACCAGGAACACTGAAGCTTTCTTT. Full variable domain (remainder filled in from reference TRBV7-9 and TRBJ1-1): DTGVSQNPRHKITKRGQNVTFRCDPISEHNRLYWYRQTLGQGPEFLTYFQNEAQLEKSRLLSDRFSAERPKGSFSTLEIQRTEQGDSAMYLCATQPATGTRNTEAFFGQGTRLTVV.

This clonotype has at least ten counts. The chain is built from TRBV11-2 and TRBJ2-5, with D hard to call. CDR1 and CDR2 (germline): SGHAT, FQNNGV. The V end lost 5 bases, the J end lost 3 bases, and 10 bases lay between the germline ends. The CDR3 spans 13 residues. The CDR3 coding sequence is TGTGCCAGCAGCCCTGGGTCGAAAGAGACCCAGTACTTC. Protein: CASSPGSKETQYF.

This clonotype was observed at least ten times. In nucleotides, the CDR3 is TGTGCCAGCAGCTTCGGGACAGGGGGCGACGAGCAGTACTTC. This sequence encodes CASSFGTGGDEQYF. This chain uses TRBV11-2 with TRBJ2-7, with 12 bases that match TRBD1. Germline V gene data show CDR1 as SGHAT and CDR2 as FQNNGV. The CDR3 is 14 amino acids. V trimming: 3 bases; J trimming: 5 bases; junction bases outside the gene matches: 2.

This clonotype came up a few times. The V call is TRBV7-9, the J call TRBJ2-5, with 12 bases fitting TRBD1. The CDR3 is 18 residues long. CDR1 is SEHNR, CDR2 FQNEAQ, per germline (reference sequence). V gave up 5 bases and J gave up 4 bases; unmatched junction bases: 14. CDR3 bases: TGTGCCAGCAGCAGCCCACCGGGACAGGGGGCTTTCGGAGAGACCCAGTACTTC. The encoded protein is CASSSPPGQGAFGETQYF.

In this sample, this clonotype turned up a few times. The rearrangement uses TRBV4-2 and TRBJ2-2; D gene unclear. CDR1 LGHNA and CDR2 YNFKEQ come from the germline V gene. This CDR3 contains 13 residues. Trimming stripped 1 base from V and 6 bases from J, with 6 bases between. The CDR3 DNA sequence: TGTGCCAGCAGCCAAGCTAGGGCCGGGGAGCTGTTTTTT. Its translation is CASSQARAGELFF.

As regards this clonotype: A far larger clone is a single base away, which makes a read error likely. This chain uses TRBV7-9 with TRBJ2-7, with D tentatively TRBD1 or TRBD2 (5 bases each). The CDR3 runs to 13 residues. From germline, CDR1 is SEHNR and CDR2 FQNEAQ (reference sequence). As DNA, the CDR3 is TGTGCCAGCAGCCAGGGACCGAACTACGAGCGGTACTTC. It encodes CASSQGPNYERYF.

V and J are TRBV9 and TRBJ2-7; D is possibly TRBD1 (5 bases). The V gene's germline CDR1 is SGDLS and CDR2 YYNGEE. V lost 7 bases to trimming and J lost 2 bases, with 19 bases between them. This CDR3 is 15 amino acids long. The CDR3 sequence is CASSNPTARPYEQYF. The DNA of the CDR3 is TGTGCCAGCTCCAACCCGACAGCGAGACCCTACGAGCAGTACTTC. The variable domain in full, with the rest retrieved from reference TRBV9 and TRBJ2-7, is DSGVTQTPKHLITATGQRVTLRCSPRSGDLSVYWYQQSLDQGLQFLIQYYNGEERAKGNILERFSAQQFPDLHSELNLSSLELGDSALYFCASSNPTARPYEQYFGPGTRLTVT.

Turning to this clonotype: A much larger clone differs from this one at a single base, so this may be a read error. A read error is likely, as this CDR3 ends without the conserved phenylalanine or tryptophan. This chain uses TRBV20-1 with TRBJ1-1, with 8 bases aligning to TRBD1. The CDR3 is made up of 13 amino acids. Trimming took 2 bases from V and 4 from J; bases not matched to a gene: 3. CDR1 DFQATT and CDR2 SNEGSKA come from the germline V gene (reference sequence). The CDR3 DNA sequence: TGCAGTGCTAGAAGACAGGGGAGCACTGAAGCTTTCGTT. Translated, it gives CSARRQGSTEAFV.

As for this clonotype: A far larger clone is off by one base, so a read error is likely. The genes are TRBV11-3 and TRBJ2-5, with TRBD1 matching over 11 bases. This CDR3 contains 18 residues. Trimming cost V 1 base and J 5 bases; bases outside gene matches: 12. Germline V gives CDR1 SGHNT, CDR2 YENEEA. The CDR3 region is CASSLGTGQGARTETQYF. Written as DNA, the CDR3 is TGTGCCAGCAGCTTAGGTACAGGACAGGGGGCGAGGACCGAGACCCAGTACTTC. Full variable domain (missing parts from reference TRBV11-3 and TRBJ2-5): EAGVVQSPRYKIIEKKQPVAFWCNPISGHNTLYWYLQNLGQGPELLIRYENEEAVDDSQLPKDRFSAERLKGVDSTLKIQPAELGDSAVYLCASSLGTGQGARTETQYFGPGTRLLVL.